The 23 T cell receptor beta chains listed next were all sequenced from one sample in a study of T cells in Graves' hyperthyroidism and ophthalmopathy. Researchers took RNA transcripts and amplified the TCR beta CDR3 regions from them. The TCR CDR3 was amplified in a first-round RT-PCR using the HTBI primer set. TCRdb used MiXCR to reprocess the multiplex PCR reads, holding one entry per CDR3 protein. The sample lists 600,000 to 800,000 distinct CDR3 sequences; around a third were seen once. The sequencing sample was made of blood. The receptors stem from a woman between 40 and 50 years old with Graves' hyperthyroidism.

The V call is TRBV12-3 or TRBV12-4, the J call TRBJ1-1; TRBD1 matches 11 bases. There are 17 residues in the CDR3. J gave up 0 bases and V 5 bases, and 8 bases lay outside the gene matches. CDR3 residues: CASSQDRGRAVNTEAFF. CDR3 nucleotide sequence: TGTGCCAGCAGTCAGGACAGGGGGCGCGCAGTGAACACTGAAGCTTTCTTT.

CDR3 residues: CASSYSTSRETQYF. The CDR3 DNA follows: TGTGCCAGCAGTTACTCGACTAGCCGGGAGACCCAGTACTTC. The V gene is TRBV6-1, the J gene TRBJ2-5; 7 bases map to TRBD2. Germline CDR1 MNHNS, CDR2 SASEGT. This CDR3 region has 14 residues. V gave up 5 bases and J gave up 5 bases; unmatched junction bases: 8.

This chain joins TRBV7-9 and TRBJ2-1, with D uncertain. Trimming removed 4 bases at V and 7 bases at J, with 14 bases between. The CDR3 has 14 residues. In germline, CDR1 is SEHNR, CDR2 FQNEAQ (reference sequence). CDR3 sequence: CASSYPQIGNEQFF. CDR3 DNA sequence: TGTGCCAGCAGCTACCCTCAAATTGGAAATGAGCAGTTCTTC.

The rearrangement links TRBV7-3 to TRBJ2-7, with 8 bases lining up with TRBD2. The CDR3 extends over 15 amino acids. Germline values: CDR1 SGHTA, CDR2 FQGTGA. V lost 5 bases and J lost 3; bases outside the gene matches: 9. The CDR3 DNA follows: TGTGCCAGCAGCCAAGGGGCGGGGGGCCTCTACGAGCAGTACTTC. Protein: CASSQGAGGLYEQYF. Supplemented by reference TRBV7-3 and TRBJ2-7, the full variable domain reads GAGVSQTPSNKVTEKGKYVELRCDPISGHTALYWYRQSLGQGPEFLIYFQGTGAADDSGLPNDRFFAVRPEGSVSTLKIQRTERGDSAVYLCASSQGAGGLYEQYFGPGTRLTVT.

The chain employs TRBV6-5 and TRBJ1-3, with D unclear. This CDR3 contains 16 residues. Germline lookup yields CDR1 MNHEY and CDR2 SVGAGI. With 4 bases removed from V and 0 bases from J, the gap between germline ends came to 13 bases. CDR3 bases: TGTGCCAGCAGTTCTATGATAACGGGCTCTGGAAACACCATATATTTT. The encoded protein is CASSSMITGSGNTIYF.

This clonotype has more than one count but fewer than ten. The rearrangement links TRBV5-1 to TRBJ2-5; the D is unclear. The CDR3 spans 15 residues. V lost 0 bases, J lost 1 base, and 10 bases lay in between. Per germline, CDR1 SGHRS and CDR2 YFSETQ. CDR3 sequence (DNA): TGCGCCAGCAGCTTGGCCGCACGGTCCCAAGAGACCCAGTACTTC. It translates to CASSLAARSQETQYF.

V is TRBV25-1 and J is TRBJ2-7; D may correspond to TRBD1 or TRBD2 (5 bases each). Looked up from germline, CDR1 is MGHDK and CDR2 is SYGVNS. CDR3 length: 14 residues. V lost 6 bases, J lost 3 bases, and 15 bases lay in between. CDR3 region: CASRSGAGVYEQYF. The DNA for the CDR3 is TGTGCCAGCAGATCCGGGGCAGGTGTCTACGAGCAGTACTTC.

The rearrangement uses TRBV4-1 and TRBJ2-7, with D perhaps matching TRBD1 (5 bases). This CDR3 contains 14 residues. The germline V gene has CDR1 MGHRA and CDR2 YSYEKL. Trimming removed 2 bases from V and 4 bases from J, with 12 bases in between. The CDR3 nucleotides read TGCGCCAGCAGCCAAAGTGGACACGCTTACGAGCAGTACTTC. Protein sequence: CASSQSGHAYEQYF.

The chain uses TRBV4-3 and TRBJ1-5; 8 positions match TRBD1. J was trimmed by 14 bases and V by 4 bases; bases with no gene match: 10. This CDR3 has 13 residues. Germline V gene lookup returns CDR1 LGHNA and CDR2 YSLEER. CDR3 in amino acids: CASSLDRGRGEHF. The CDR3 DNA reads TGCGCCAGCAGCCTAGACAGGGGACGAGGCGAGCATTTT.

The chain recombines TRBV29-1 with TRBJ1-1; TRBD1 matches at 8 bases. CDR3 length: 13 amino acids. With 6 bases clipped from V and 2 bases from J, the junction kept 5 bases outside the gene matches. Germline V gives CDR1 SQVTM, CDR2 ANQGSEA. CDR3 sequence: CSVGQAFNTEAFF. The CDR3 coding sequence is TGCAGCGTGGGACAGGCCTTTAACACTGAAGCTTTCTTT.

With regard to this clonotype: The conserved final phenylalanine or tryptophan is absent from the CDR3, which likely points to a read error. This chain joins TRBV20-1 and TRBJ2-5, with 11 bases aligning to TRBD2. Unmatched junction bases numbered 11, after V lost 0 bases and J lost 5 bases. Germline values: CDR1 DFQATT, CDR2 SNEGSKA (reference sequence). The CDR3 length is 17 residues. In nucleotides, the CDR3 is TGCAGTGCTAGAGATCTGGGGTCTAGCGGGGGGTGGGAGACCCAGTACCTC. Translation gives CSARDLGSSGGWETQYL.

This clonotype appeared many times. This chain connects TRBV10-2 to TRBJ2-7; the D gene is possibly TRBD2 (5 bases). CDR3 size: 12 residues. Germline CDR1 and CDR2: WSHSY and SAAADI. The V gene lost 5 bases and the J gene lost 4 bases, with 9 bases spanning the gap. The CDR3 here is CASSSEGYEQYF. For the CDR3, the DNA is TGCGCCAGCAGTAGCGAGGGTTACGAGCAGTACTTC.

The chain combines TRBV19 with TRBJ1-5, with D tentatively TRBD1 (6 bases). Looked up from germline, CDR1 is LNHDA and CDR2 is SQIVND (reference sequence). V dropped 5 bases and J dropped 4 bases, with 12 bases sitting between them. This CDR3 region has 14 residues. DNA for the CDR3: TGTGCCAGTAGTTTCGGACAGTTAAATCAGCCCCAGCATTTT. Translating gives CASSFGQLNQPQHF. Full variable domain (remainder filled in from reference TRBV19 and TRBJ1-5): DGGITQSPKYLFRKEGQNVTLSCEQNLNHDAMYWYRQDPGQGLRLIYYSQIVNDFQKGDIAEGYSVSREKKESFPLTVTSAQKNPTAFYLCASSFGQLNQPQHFGDGTRLSIL.

The sample holds a few counts of this clonotype. The junction does not match germline at one end; this may be a read error. CDR3 sequence: CASSFYGTGYGYTF. DNA for the CDR3: TGTGCCAGCAGTTTTTACGGGACAGGCTATGGCTACACCTTC. The chain uses TRBV10-2 and TRBJ1-2, with 8 bases lining up with TRBD1. The CDR3 loop spans 14 amino acids. From germline, CDR1 is WSHSY and CDR2 SAAADI.

In its sample, this clonotype was seen many times. The chain carries TRBV12-3 or TRBV12-4 and TRBJ1-2; 9 bases line up with TRBD1. The CDR3 spans 15 residues. J was trimmed by 6 bases and V by 3 bases; bases with no gene match: 8. This CDR3 is CASSLTSGTGHGYTF. The DNA for the CDR3 is TGTGCCAGCAGTTTGACCTCCGGGACAGGGCATGGCTACACCTTC.

The sample holds a few counts of this clonotype. This chain links TRBV5-1 with TRBJ2-5, with 7 bases matching TRBD2. The CDR3 totals 16 residues. Germline CDR1 is SGHRS and CDR2 is YFSETQ. V lost 0 bases, J lost 4 bases, and 9 bases stayed unmatched. As DNA, the CDR3 is TGCGCCAGCAGCTTGGCCTCGGCGGGAGTTGCAGAGACCCAGTACTTC. It translates to CASSLASAGVAETQYF. The full variable domain, with the rest looked up from reference TRBV5-1 and TRBJ2-5, is KAGVTQTPRYLIKTRGQQVTLSCSPISGHRSVSWYQQTPGQGLQFLFEYFSETQRNKGNFPGRFSGRQFSNSRSEMNVSTLELGDSALYLCASSLASAGVAETQYFGPGTRLLVL.

This chain connects TRBV5-1 to TRBJ1-2; tentatively, D is TRBD1 (6 bases). Trimming cost V 4 bases and J 6 bases, with 13 bases left between them. This CDR3 is 13 amino acids long. CDR1 and CDR2 (germline): SGHRS, YFSETQ. As DNA, the CDR3 is TGCGCCAGCAGCCTAGGACAGCGCGATGGCTACACCTTC. Translating it yields CASSLGQRDGYTF.

The chain has TRBV7-9 and TRBJ1-2; D remains ambiguous. This CDR3 has 15 amino acids. V was pared by 7 bases and J by 5 bases, with 20 bases between. Germline lookup yields CDR1 SEHNR and CDR2 FQNEAQ (reference sequence). The CDR3 reads CASTPPGTAGYGYTF. CDR3 sequence (DNA): TGTGCCAGCACCCCGCCGGGCACCGCTGGGTATGGCTACACCTTC.

This clonotype has a count of ten or more. This chain links TRBV7-3 with TRBJ2-6; TRBD1 might be the D (5 bases). Germline V CDR1 and CDR2: SGHTA, FQGTGA. The CDR3 sequence is 15 residues long. Trimming took 5 bases from V and 2 from J, leaving 10 bases between them. The CDR3 DNA follows: TGTGCCAGCAGCCCGGACATAGCTGGGGCCAACGTCCTGACTTTC. Residues: CASSPDIAGANVLTF.

This chain links TRBV29-1 with TRBJ1-1, with 11 nucleotides matching TRBD1. CDR1 is SQVTM and CDR2 is ANQGSEA in the germline V gene. J lost 3 bases, V lost 7 bases, and 4 bases had no gene match. This CDR3 contains 13 residues. The CDR3 sequence: CSGQGQGDTEAFF. CDR3 nucleotides: TGCAGCGGGCAGGGACAGGGGGACACTGAAGCTTTCTTT.

The sample holds many counts of this clonotype. The chain recombines TRBV7-2 with TRBJ1-5; a possible D gene is TRBD1 (6 bases). The germline gives CDR1 SGHTA, CDR2 FQGNSA. V lost 3 bases, J lost 2 bases, and 11 bases lay in between. The CDR3 extends over 15 amino acids. The CDR3 DNA reads TGTGCCAGCAGCTTGCACAGGGTGGGCAATCAGCCCCAGCATTTT. This sequence encodes CASSLHRVGNQPQHF.

The chain couples TRBV29-1 to TRBJ1-6, with D perhaps TRBD1 (5 bases). Per the germline V gene, CDR1 is SQVTM and CDR2 is ANQGSEA. V was pared by 7 bases and J by 10 bases, with 20 bases between. This CDR3 is built from 14 residues. The chain's CDR3 is CSAGASNGESPLHF. The DNA of the CDR3 is TGCAGCGCCGGGGCCTCGAATGGGGAATCACCCCTCCACTTT.

The J gene is TRBJ1-5, the V gene TRBV2, with D unresolved. V lost 2 bases, J lost 12 bases, and 17 bases lay in between. CDR3 length: 14 residues. Germline V gene lookup returns CDR1 SNHLY and CDR2 FYNNEI. The CDR3, as DNA: TGTGCCAGCAGTGAATTGGCAGTCAATCAGTGCCAGCATTTT. This codes for CASSELAVNQCQHF. The variable domain in full, completed from reference TRBV2 and TRBJ1-5, reads EPEVTQTPSHQVTQMGQEVILRCVPISNHLYFYWYRQILGQKVEFLVSFYNNEISEKSEIFDDQFSVERPDGSNFTLKIRSTKLEDSAMYFCASSELAVNQCQHFGDGTRLSIL.